Listed below are T cell receptor beta chains from one sample, sequenced in a study of T cells in localized non-small cell lung cancer. Sequencing was performed with immunoSEQ multiplex PCR; in TCRdb, only in-frame clones are kept and a portion is missing. The table has 40,000 to 50,000 clones, roughly 90% seen once. The input for sequencing was peripheral blood, taken before any cancer treatment. These receptors all stem from an older female donor with stage I squamous cell lung carcinoma. CDR3s include the opening cysteine and the closing phenylalanine or tryptophan. A D gene is named only where the DNA matches it firmly. Rows give clone size only sometimes, using once, few, many, or a class for an expanded clone.

d_call	v_call	clone_size	j_call	cdr3_aa	cdr3_nt
-	TRBV9	-	TRBJ2-3	CASSEYPTDTQYF	TGTGCCAGCAGCGAGTACCCGACAGATACGCAGTATTTT
-	TRBV5-6	-	TRBJ1-2	CASSLGVQGPGYTF	TGTGCCAGCAGCTTGGGAGTACAGGGCCCTGGCTACACCTTC
-	TRBV6-5	-	TRBJ2-3	CASSSPRGFTDTQYF	TGTGCCAGCAGTTCCCCAAGGGGGTTCACAGATACGCAGTATTTT
-	TRBV7-6	-	TRBJ2-3	CASSLARTDTQYF	TGTGCCAGCAGCTTAGCGAGGACTGATACGCAGTATTTT
-	TRBV7-2	-	TRBJ2-7	CASSTDSTVTYEQYF	TGTGCCAGCAGCACCGACTCGACAGTTACCTACGAGCAGTACTTC
TRBD2	TRBV7-8	-	TRBJ2-3	CASSLARAGVVRIDTQYF	TGTGCCAGCAGCTTAGCCCGGGCGGGAGTGGTTCGGATAGATACGCAGTATTTT
-	TRBV19	-	TRBJ1-3	CASSIRGGSSGNTIYF	TGTGCCAGTAGTATTAGAGGTGGCAGCTCTGGAAACACCATATATTTT
-	TRBV13	-	TRBJ1-1	CASRYGVFEAFF	TGTGCCAGCAGATACGGGGTTTTTGAAGCTTTCTTT
-	TRBV5-4	-	TRBJ2-5	CASSWAQGEAQYF	TGTGCCAGCAGCTGGGCCCAGGGAGAGGCCCAGTACTTC
-	TRBV6-4	-	TRBJ2-2	CASKTQGGRAGELFF	TGTGCCAGCAAGACACAGGGAGGAAGAGCCGGGGAGCTGTTTTTT
-	TRBV6-6	-	TRBJ2-1	CASSPPTRNEQFF	TGTGCCAGCAGCCCCCCTACGAGGAATGAGCAGTTCTTC
TRBD2	TRBV29-1	once	TRBJ2-5	CSVEKGAGRETQYF	TGCAGCGTTGAAAAGGGAGCGGGAAGAGAGACCCAGTACTTC
-	TRBV19	-	TRBJ1-5	CASSIGPLTGLNQPQHF	TGTGCCAGTAGTATAGGGCCTCTAACAGGGCTAAATCAGCCCCAGCATTTT
TRBD2	TRBV9	-	TRBJ2-5	CASSPPSGRAYQTQYF	TGTGCCAGCAGCCCCCCTAGCGGGAGGGCCTATCAGACCCAGTACTTC
-	TRBV27	-	TRBJ2-7	CASSLKRDPSYEQYF	TGTGCCAGCAGTTTAAAGAGGGACCCTTCCTACGAGCAGTACTTC
-	TRBV7-6	-	TRBJ2-7	CASSLDWTRYEQYF	TGTGCCAGCAGCTTAGATTGGACCCGATACGAGCAGTACTTC